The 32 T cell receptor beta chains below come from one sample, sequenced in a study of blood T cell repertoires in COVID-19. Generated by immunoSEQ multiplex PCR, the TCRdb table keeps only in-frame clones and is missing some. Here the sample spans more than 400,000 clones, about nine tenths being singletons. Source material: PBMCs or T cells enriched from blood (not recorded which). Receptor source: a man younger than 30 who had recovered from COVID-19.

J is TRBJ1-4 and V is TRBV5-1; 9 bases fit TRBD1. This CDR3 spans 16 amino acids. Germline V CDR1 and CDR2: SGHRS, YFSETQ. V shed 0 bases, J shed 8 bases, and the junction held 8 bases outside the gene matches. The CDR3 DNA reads TGCGCCAGCAGCTTGGGAGGGACAGGGTCAGAAGAAAAACTGTTTTTT. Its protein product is CASSLGGTGSEEKLFF.

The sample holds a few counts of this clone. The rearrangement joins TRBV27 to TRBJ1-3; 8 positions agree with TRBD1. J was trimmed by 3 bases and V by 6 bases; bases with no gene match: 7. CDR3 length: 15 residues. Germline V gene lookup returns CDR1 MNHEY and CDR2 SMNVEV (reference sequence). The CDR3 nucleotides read TGTGCCAGCAGAGGGACAGGCAGATTTGGAAACACCATATATTTT. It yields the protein CASRGTGRFGNTIYF.

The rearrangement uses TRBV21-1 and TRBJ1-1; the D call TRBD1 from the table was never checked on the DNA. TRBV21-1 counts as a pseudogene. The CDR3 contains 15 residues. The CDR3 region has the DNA TGTGCCAGCAGCAAATGGCACAGGGGATGTACTGAAGCTTTCTTT. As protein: CASSKWHRGCTEAFF.

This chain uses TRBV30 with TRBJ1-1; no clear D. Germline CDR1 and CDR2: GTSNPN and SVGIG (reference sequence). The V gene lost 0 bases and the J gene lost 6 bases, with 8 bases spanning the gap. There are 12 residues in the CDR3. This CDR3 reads CAWSVGSAEAFF. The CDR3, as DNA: TGTGCCTGGAGTGTGGGTAGCGCTGAAGCTTTCTTT.

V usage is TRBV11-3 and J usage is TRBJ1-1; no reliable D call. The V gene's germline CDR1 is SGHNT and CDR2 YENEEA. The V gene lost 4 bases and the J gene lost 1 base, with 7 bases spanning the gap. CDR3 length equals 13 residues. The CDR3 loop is CASSSVKNTEAFF. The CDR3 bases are TGTGCCAGCAGCTCTGTAAAGAACACTGAAGCTTTCTTT.

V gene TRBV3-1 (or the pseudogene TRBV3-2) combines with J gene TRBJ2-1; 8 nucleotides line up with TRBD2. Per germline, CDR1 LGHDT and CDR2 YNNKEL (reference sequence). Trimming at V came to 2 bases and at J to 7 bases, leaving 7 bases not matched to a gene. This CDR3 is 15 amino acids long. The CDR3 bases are TGTGCCAGCAGCCAACCGGGACTAGGTATAAATGAGCAGTTCTTC. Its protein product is CASSQPGLGINEQFF.

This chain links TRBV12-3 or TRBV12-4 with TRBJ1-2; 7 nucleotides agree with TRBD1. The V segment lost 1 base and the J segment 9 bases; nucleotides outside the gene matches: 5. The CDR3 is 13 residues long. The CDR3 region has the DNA TGTGCCAGCAGTTTAGGACAGGGTGTGAGCTACACCTTC. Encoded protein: CASSLGQGVSYTF.

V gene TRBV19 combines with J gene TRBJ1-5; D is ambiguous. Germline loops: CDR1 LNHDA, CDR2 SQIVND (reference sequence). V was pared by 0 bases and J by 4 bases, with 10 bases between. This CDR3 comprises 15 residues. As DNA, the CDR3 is TGTGCCAGTAGTATAGATCAGACTGCAAATCAGCCCCAGCATTTT. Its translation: CASSIDQTANQPQHF.

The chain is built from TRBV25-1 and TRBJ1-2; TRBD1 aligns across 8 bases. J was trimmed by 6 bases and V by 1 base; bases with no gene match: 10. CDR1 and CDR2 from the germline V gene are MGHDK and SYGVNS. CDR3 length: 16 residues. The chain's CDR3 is CASSELDRAAENGYTF. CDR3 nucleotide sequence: TGTGCCAGCAGTGAATTGGACAGGGCGGCGGAAAATGGCTACACCTTC.

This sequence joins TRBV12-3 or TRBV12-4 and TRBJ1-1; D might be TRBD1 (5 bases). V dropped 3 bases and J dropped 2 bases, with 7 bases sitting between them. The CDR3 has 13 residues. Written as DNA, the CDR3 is TGTGCCAGCAGTTTTACAGGAAACACTGAAGCTTTCTTT. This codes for CASSFTGNTEAFF.

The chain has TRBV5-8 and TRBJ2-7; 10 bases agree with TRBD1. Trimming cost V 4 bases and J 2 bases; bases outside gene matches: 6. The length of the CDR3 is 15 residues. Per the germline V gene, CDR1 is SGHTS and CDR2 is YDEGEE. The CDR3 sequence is CASSRGTGVTYEQYF. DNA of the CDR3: TGTGCCAGCAGCCGAGGGACAGGGGTTACCTACGAGCAGTACTTC.

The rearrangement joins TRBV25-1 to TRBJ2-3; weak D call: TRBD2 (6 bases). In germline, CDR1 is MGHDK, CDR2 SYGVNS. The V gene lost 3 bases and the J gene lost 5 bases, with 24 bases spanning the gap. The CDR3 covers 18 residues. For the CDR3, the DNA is TGTGCCAGCAGTGATCCCGGGACTCCCCCCTTGAACAGAGATACGCAGTATTTT. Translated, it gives CASSDPGTPPLNRDTQYF.

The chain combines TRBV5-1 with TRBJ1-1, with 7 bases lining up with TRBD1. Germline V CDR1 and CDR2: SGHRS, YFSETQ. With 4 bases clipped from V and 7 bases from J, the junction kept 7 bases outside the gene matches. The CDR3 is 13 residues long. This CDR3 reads CASSKNRDSEAFF. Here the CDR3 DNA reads TGCGCCAGCAGCAAAAACCGGGACAGTGAAGCTTTCTTT.

The CDR3 region has the DNA TGCGCCAGCAGCTTGGAAGGGGGTTCGAACACTGAAGCTTTCTTT. This encodes CASSLEGGSNTEAFF. The V and J genes are TRBV5-1 and TRBJ1-1; tentative D call: TRBD1 (6 bases). The ends were cut back, 0 bases at V and 1 base at J, with 10 bases in the middle. This CDR3 has 15 residues. The V gene's germline CDR1 is SGHRS and CDR2 YFSETQ.

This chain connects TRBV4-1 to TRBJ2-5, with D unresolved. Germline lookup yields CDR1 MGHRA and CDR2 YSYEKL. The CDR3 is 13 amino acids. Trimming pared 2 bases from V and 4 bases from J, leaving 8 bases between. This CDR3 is CASSQTGLETQYF. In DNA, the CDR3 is TGCGCCAGCAGCCAAACGGGTTTAGAGACCCAGTACTTC.

This CDR3 is CAISDPPDRRVIGYTF. DNA for the CDR3: TGTGCCATCAGTGACCCGCCGGACAGGAGGGTAATTGGCTACACCTTC. The rearrangement uses TRBV10-3 and TRBJ1-2, with 7 bases aligning to TRBD1. CDR3 size: 16 residues. Trimming at V came to 3 bases and at J to 7 bases, leaving 14 bases not matched to a gene. Germline CDR1 is ENHRY and CDR2 is SYGVKD.

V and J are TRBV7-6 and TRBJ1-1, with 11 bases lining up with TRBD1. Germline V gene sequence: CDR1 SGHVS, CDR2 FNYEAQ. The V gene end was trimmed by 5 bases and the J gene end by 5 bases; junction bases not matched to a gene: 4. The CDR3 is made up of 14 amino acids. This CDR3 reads CASSPRDRGTEAFF. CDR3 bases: TGTGCCAGCAGCCCCCGGGACAGGGGGACTGAAGCTTTCTTT. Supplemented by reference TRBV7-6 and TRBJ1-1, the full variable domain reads GAGVSQSPRYKVTKRGQDVALRCDPISGHVSLYWYRQALGQGPEFLTYFNYEAQQDKSGLPNDRFSAERPEGSISTLTIQRTEQRDSAMYRCASSPRDRGTEAFFGQGTRLTVV.

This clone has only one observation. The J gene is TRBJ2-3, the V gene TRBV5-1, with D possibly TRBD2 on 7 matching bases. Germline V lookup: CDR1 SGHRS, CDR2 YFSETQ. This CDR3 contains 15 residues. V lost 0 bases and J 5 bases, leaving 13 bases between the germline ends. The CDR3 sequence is CASSLAWGGKDTQYF. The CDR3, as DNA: TGCGCCAGCAGCTTGGCCTGGGGGGGCAAAGATACGCAGTATTTT.

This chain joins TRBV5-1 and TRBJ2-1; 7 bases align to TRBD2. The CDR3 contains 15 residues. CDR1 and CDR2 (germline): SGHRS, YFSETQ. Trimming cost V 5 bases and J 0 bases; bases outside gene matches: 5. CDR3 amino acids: CASSWGGSSYNEQFF. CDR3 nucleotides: TGCGCCAGCAGTTGGGGGGGAAGCTCCTACAATGAGCAGTTCTTC.

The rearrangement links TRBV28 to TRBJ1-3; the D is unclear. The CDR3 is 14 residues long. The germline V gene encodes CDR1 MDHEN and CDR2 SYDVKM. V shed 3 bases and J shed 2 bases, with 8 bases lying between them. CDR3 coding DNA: TGTGCCAGCAGTTTGCGGGAAGCTGGAAACACCATATATTTT. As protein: CASSLREAGNTIYF. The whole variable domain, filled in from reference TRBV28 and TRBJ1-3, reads DVKVTQSSRYLVKRTGEKVFLECVQDMDHENMFWYRQDPGLGLRLIYFSYDVKMKEKGDIPEGYSVSREKKERFSLILESASTNQTSMYLCASSLREAGNTIYFGEGSWLTVV.

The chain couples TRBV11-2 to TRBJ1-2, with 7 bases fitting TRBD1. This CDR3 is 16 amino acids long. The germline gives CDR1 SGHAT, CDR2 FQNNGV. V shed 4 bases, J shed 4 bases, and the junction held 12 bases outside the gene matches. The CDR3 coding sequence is TGTGCCAGCAGCTCTAAATCCGGGACAGCCTTCTATGGCTACACCTTC. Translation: CASSSKSGTAFYGYTF.

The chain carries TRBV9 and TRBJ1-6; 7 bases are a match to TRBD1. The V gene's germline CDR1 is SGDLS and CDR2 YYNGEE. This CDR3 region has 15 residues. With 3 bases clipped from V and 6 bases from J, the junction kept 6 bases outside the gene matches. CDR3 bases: TGTGCCAGCAGCGAGCGTTCAGGGGGTAATTCACCCCTCCACTTT. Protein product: CASSERSGGNSPLHF.

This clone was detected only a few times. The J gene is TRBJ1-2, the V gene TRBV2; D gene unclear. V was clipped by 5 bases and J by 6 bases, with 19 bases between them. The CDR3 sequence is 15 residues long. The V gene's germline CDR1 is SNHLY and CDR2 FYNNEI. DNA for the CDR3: TGTGCCAGCAGTCCACTAGGCAGCGGCGGGAATGGCTACACCTTC. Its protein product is CASSPLGSGGNGYTF.

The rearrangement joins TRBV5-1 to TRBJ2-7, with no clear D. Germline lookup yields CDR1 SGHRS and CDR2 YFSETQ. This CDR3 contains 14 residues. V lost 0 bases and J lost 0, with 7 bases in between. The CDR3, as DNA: TGCGCCAGCAGCTTGGAGGCAGGCTCCTACGAGCAGTACTTC. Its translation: CASSLEAGSYEQYF.

The DNA for the CDR3 is TGTGCCAGCAGCCAACGACAGGGGGCGCGCGATGGCTACACCTTC. It is translated as CASSQRQGARDGYTF. The chain links TRBV3-1 (or the pseudogene TRBV3-2) to TRBJ1-2; 10 bases line up with TRBD1. V gave up 2 bases and J gave up 6 bases; unmatched junction bases: 6. This CDR3 is 15 amino acids long. CDR1 is LGHDT, CDR2 YNNKEL, per germline (reference sequence).

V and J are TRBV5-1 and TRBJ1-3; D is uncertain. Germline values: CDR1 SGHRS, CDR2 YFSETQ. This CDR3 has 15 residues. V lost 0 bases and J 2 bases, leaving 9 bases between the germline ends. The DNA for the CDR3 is TGCGCCAGCAGCTTGGAACCGGGGACTGGAAACACCATATATTTT. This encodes CASSLEPGTGNTIYF.

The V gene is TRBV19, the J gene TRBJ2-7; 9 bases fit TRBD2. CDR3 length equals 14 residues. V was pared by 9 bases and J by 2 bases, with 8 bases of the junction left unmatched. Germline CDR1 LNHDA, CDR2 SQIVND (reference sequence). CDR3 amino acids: CASRLAEGPYEQYF. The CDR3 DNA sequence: TGTGCCAGCAGACTAGCGGAAGGGCCCTACGAGCAGTACTTC.

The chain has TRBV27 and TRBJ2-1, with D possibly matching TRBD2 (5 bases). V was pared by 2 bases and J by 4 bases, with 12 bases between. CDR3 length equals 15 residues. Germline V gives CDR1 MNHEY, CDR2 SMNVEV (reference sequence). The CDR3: CASSLTSLGYNEQFF. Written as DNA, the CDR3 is TGTGCCAGCAGTTTAACTAGTCTAGGGTACAATGAGCAGTTCTTC.

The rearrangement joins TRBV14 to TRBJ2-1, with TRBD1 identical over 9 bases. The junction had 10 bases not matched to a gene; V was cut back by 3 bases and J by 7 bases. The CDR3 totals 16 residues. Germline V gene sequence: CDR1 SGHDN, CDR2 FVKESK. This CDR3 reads CASSHIGQGLRNEQFF. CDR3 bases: TGTGCCAGCAGCCACATCGGACAGGGGTTGAGGAATGAGCAGTTCTTC.

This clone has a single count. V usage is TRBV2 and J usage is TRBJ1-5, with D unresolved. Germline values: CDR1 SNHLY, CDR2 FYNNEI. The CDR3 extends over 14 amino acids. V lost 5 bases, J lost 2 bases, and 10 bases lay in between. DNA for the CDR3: TGTGCCAGCAGTCTAGCAAGGGGCAATCAGCCCCAGCATTTT. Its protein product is CASSLARGNQPQHF.

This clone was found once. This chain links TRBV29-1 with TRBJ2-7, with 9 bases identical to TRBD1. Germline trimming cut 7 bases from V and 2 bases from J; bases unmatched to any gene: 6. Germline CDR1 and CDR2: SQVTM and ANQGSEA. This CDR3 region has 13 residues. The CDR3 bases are TGCAGCGCTACGGGACAGGGAGCCTACGAGCAGTACTTC. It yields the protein CSATGQGAYEQYF.

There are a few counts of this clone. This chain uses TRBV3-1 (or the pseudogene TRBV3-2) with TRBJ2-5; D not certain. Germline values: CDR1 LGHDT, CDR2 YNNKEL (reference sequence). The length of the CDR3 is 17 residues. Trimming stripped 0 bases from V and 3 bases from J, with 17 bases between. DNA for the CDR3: TGTGCCAGCAGCCAAGATATGGCGGCCGTAATGGAAGAGACCCAGTACTTC. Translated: CASSQDMAAVMEETQYF.